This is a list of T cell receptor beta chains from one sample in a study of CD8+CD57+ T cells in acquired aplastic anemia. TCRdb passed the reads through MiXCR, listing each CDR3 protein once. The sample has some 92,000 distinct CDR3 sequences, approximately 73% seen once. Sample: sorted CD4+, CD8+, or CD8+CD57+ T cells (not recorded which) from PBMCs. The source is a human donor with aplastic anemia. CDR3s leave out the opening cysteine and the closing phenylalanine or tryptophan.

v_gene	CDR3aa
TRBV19	ASSINGDSPLH
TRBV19	ASSIPSGIFTGELF
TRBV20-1	SALGTGIDEQY
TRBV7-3	ASSLTGGETQY
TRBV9	ASSVEGETQY
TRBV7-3	ASSLEHSYEQY
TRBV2	ASGPTGDTQY
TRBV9	ASTRIDTNTGELF
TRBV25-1	ASSEPGGYEQY
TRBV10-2	ASSDSIALNYGYT
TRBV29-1	SVEVGNDQPQH
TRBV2	ASYGSLNSGETQY
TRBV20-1	SARSPGMNNSPLH
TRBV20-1	SARSNRAGGFYNEQF
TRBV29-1	SVAGASGRYEQY
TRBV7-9	ASSLVLANEQF
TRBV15	ATSRDRSPDTQY
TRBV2	ASSAPTADTQY
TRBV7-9	ASRSTGPGYT
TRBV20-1	SANPGQHSSGETQY
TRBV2	ASRGGDSSNQPQH
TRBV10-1	ASPLTGSYEQY
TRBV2	ASGERRRTGGITEAF
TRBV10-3	AISGTHRTYGYT
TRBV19	ASSIGRADEQF
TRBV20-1	SAPLAAGGTYEQY